This section outlines one T cell receptor beta chain sequence together with its context. Its antigen is currently unknown. Patients were excluded for uncontrolled infection, other autoimmune disease, pregnancy or lactation. Clinicians diagnosed patients from clinical symptoms, serum thyroxine and TRAb, thyroid ultrasound and orbital computed tomography. RNA transcripts gave rise to amplified TCR beta CDR3 regions. The HTBI set primed first-round TCR CDR3 RT-PCR. TCRdb re-derived calls from the multiplex PCR reads in MiXCR, one entry per CDR3 protein. The sample records about 350,000 distinct CDR3 sequences, 15% to 20% being singletons. This entry belongs to a study of T cells in Graves' hyperthyroidism and ophthalmopathy. This CDR3 region has 12 residues. The V gene lost 2 bases and the J gene lost 8 bases, with 6 bases spanning the gap. Per germline, CDR1 MNHEY and CDR2 SVGAGI. Study-level points and caveats: Before onset, ophthalmopathy was predicted by the model a median around 6.2 months earlier.

The chain carries TRBV6-5 and TRBJ2-2; D might be TRBD1 (5 bases). The sequenced material came from blood. The clonotype originates from a woman aged 35 to 49 with Graves' ophthalmopathy. CDR3 coding DNA: TGTGCCAGCAGTTACAGGGGTGGGGAGCTGTTTTTT. Its protein is CASSYRGGELFF.